The clone carrying this T cell receptor beta chain has at least ten counts. The data stem from a study of T cells in Graves' hyperthyroidism and ophthalmopathy. V shed 5 bases and J shed 1 base, with 21 bases lying between them. Germline CDR1 reads MNHNS; CDR2 reads SASEGT. The CDR3 is 17 amino acids. TCR beta CDR3 regions were amplified from RNA. Using the HTBI primer set, a first-round RT-PCR was run on the TCR CDR3. TCRdb fed the multiplex PCR reads into MiXCR, producing one record per CDR3 protein. The sample carries about 560,000 distinct CDR3 sequences, 16% recorded once. Calling Graves' hyperthyroidism stable meant ophthalmopathy did not progress within 18 months. Those patients with uncontrolled infection, other autoimmune disease, pregnancy or lactation were excluded. Diagnoses rested on clinical symptoms, serum thyroxine and TRAb, thyroid ultrasound and orbital computed tomography. PBMCs were obtained from roughly 10 ml fresh peripheral blood.

This receptor was identified in a woman under 30 with Graves' hyperthyroidism. The sample taken for sequencing was blood. V usage is TRBV6-1 and J usage is TRBJ2-7; D is possibly TRBD2 (6 bases). The CDR3 region has the DNA TGTGCCAGCAGTTACGCCCACCCGGGGGAATTGTCCTACGAGCAGTACTTC. Translated, it gives CASSYAHPGELSYEQYF.